This T cell receptor beta chain is drawn from a study of CD8 T cells in Susac syndrome. CDR3 length: 12 residues. Germline V CDR1 and CDR2: DFQATT, SNEGSKA (reference sequence). The V gene lost 5 bases and the J gene lost 9 bases, with 11 bases spanning the gap. This clonotype was seen only once. A quantity of about 0.45 to 1 ug RNA underwent reverse transcription using random hexamers. TCRdb re-analysed the immunoSEQ multiplex PCR reads in MiXCR, keeping a single row per CDR3 protein. The sample lists roughly 200,000 distinct CDR3 sequences, roughly 94% occurring once. From blood CD8+ and CD4+ T cells, TCR beta sequences were generated.

V usage is TRBV20-1 and J usage is TRBJ2-6; D perhaps matches TRBD1 (6 bases). What was sequenced was CD4+ T cells from PBMCs. This TCR came from a human donor with multiple sclerosis. The CDR3 region has the DNA TGCAGTGCTCTACAGGGTGGCAACGTCCTGACTTTC. Translation gives CSALQGGNVLTF.